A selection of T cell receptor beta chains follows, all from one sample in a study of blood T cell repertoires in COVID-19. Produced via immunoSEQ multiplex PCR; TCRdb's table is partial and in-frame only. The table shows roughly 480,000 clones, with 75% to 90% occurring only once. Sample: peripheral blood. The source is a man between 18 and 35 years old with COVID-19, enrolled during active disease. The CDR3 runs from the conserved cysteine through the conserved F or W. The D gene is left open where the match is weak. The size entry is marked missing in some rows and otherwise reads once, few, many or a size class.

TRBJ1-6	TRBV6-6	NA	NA	CASSYSIAGDSPLHF	TGTGCCAGCAGTTACTCGATCGCGGGGGATTCACCCCTCCACTTT
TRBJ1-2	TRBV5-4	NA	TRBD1	CASSLVGAGGGSGYTF	TGTGCCAGCAGCTTGGTTGGGGCAGGGGGCGGGAGTGGCTACACCTTC
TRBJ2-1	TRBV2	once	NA	CASSVSAAEQFF	TGTGCCAGCAGTGTTAGTGCTGCCGAGCAGTTCTTC
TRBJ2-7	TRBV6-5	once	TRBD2	CASSSPRLAGYYEQYF	TGTGCCAGCAGTTCGCCCCGACTAGCGGGTTACTACGAGCAGTACTTC
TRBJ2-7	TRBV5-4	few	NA	CASSHSSTGLYEQYF	TGTGCCAGCAGCCACTCCTCGACAGGACTCTACGAGCAGTACTTC
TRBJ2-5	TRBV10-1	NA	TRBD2	CASSEQAGMPQETQYF	TGCGCCAGCAGTGAGCAAGCGGGGATGCCCCAAGAGACCCAGTACTTC
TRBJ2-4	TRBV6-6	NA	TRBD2	CASSQRLAGAVGAKNIQYF	TGTGCCAGCAGTCAGAGACTAGCGGGAGCTGTCGGGGCCAAAAACATTCAGTACTTC
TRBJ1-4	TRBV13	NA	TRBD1	CASSPVQGAVEKLFF	TGTGCCAGCAGCCCAGTACAGGGGGCGGTGGAAAAACTGTTTTTT
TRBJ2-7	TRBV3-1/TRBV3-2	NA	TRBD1	CASSQDLWTGREQYF	TGTGCCAGCAGCCAAGACCTTTGGACAGGGCGAGAGCAGTACTTC
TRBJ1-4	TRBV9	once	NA	CASSVGRQGLNEKLFF	TGTGCCAGCAGCGTAGGGCGTCAGGGCTTAAATGAAAAACTGTTTTTT
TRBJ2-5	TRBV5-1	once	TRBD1	CASSAGTGAGETQYF	TGCGCCAGCAGCGCCGGGACAGGGGCAGGGGAGACCCAGTACTTC
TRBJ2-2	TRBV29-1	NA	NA	CSVPKGGANTGELFF	TGCAGCGTTCCTAAGGGCGGGGCGAACACCGGGGAGCTGTTTTTT
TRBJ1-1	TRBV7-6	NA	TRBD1	CASSLAPGGGNTEAFF	TGTGCCAGCAGCTTAGCCCCAGGGGGAGGGAACACTGAAGCTTTCTTT
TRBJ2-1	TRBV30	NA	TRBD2	CAWSQGGRGHEQFF	TGTGCCTGGAGCCAGGGAGGGAGAGGTCATGAGCAGTTCTTC
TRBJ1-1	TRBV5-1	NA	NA	CASSFGTEAFF	TGCGCCAGCAGCTTCGGCACTGAAGCTTTCTTT
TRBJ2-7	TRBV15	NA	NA	CATSYRDPSSEQYF	TGTGCCACCAGCTATCGGGATCCTTCGTCGGAGCAGTACTTC
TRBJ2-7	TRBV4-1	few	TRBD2	CASSQDKTSSISYEQYF	TGCGCCAGCAGCCAAGATAAGACTAGCTCCATCTCCTACGAGCAGTACTTC
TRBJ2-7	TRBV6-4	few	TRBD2	CASRWPPKRVRGGPYEQYF	TGTGCCAGCAGGTGGCCGCCCAAACGGGTGCGGGGGGGTCCCTACGAGCAGTACTTC
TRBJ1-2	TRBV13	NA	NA	CASSLTGSRLHGYTF	TGTGCCAGCAGCTTAACAGGGTCTAGGCTCCATGGCTACACCTTC
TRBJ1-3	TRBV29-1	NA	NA	CSVETQGSNTIYF	TGCAGCGTTGAAACCCAGGGGTCGAACACCATATATTTT
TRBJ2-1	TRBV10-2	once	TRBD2	CASSDLPGLAHEQFF	TGCGCCAGCAGTGATCTCCCGGGACTAGCGCATGAGCAGTTCTTC
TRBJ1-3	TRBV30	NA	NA	CAWSSFSGNTIYF	TGTGCCTGGAGTTCTTTCTCTGGAAACACCATATATTTT
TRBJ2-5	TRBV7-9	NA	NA	CASRDILGETQYF	TGTGCCAGCAGGGACATTCTGGGGGAGACCCAGTACTTC
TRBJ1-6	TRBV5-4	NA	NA	CASSLDSAGDSPLHF	TGTGCCAGCAGCTTGGACTCGGCAGGGGATTCACCCCTCCACTTT
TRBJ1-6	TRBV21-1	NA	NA	CAIGGGRGSPLHF	TGTGCCATTGGGGGGGGGCGGGGATCACCCCTCCACTTT
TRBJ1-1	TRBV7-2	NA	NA	CASSSEGGVINTEVFF	TGTGCCAGCAGCTCGGAGGGGGGGGTTATAAACACTGAAGTTTTCTTT
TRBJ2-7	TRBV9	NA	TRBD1	CASSESGQGDREQYF	TGTGCCAGCAGCGAATCGGGACAGGGGGATCGCGAGCAGTACTTC
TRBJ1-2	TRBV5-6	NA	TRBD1	CASSRTGTGGLGYTF	TGTGCCAGCAGCCGGACCGGGACAGGGGGTCTTGGCTACACCTTC
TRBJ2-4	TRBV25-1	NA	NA	CASSGQGGHKNIQYF	TGTGCCAGCAGTGGACAGGGAGGTCATAAAAACATTCAGTACTTC
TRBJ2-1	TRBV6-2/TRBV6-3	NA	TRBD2	CASSTRTSPADEQFF	TGTGCCAGCAGTACCCGGACTAGCCCGGCGGATGAGCAGTTCTTC
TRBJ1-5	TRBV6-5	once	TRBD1	CASRLDRAGNQPQHF	TGTGCCAGCAGATTAGACAGGGCGGGTAATCAGCCCCAGCATTTT
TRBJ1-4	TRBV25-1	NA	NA	CASSEYPATNEKLFF	TGTGCCAGCAGTGAATATCCCGCAACTAATGAAAAACTGTTTTTT
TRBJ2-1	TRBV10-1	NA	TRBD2	CASRSGRAGEQFF	TGCGCCAGCAGGAGCGGGAGGGCCGGTGAGCAGTTCTTC
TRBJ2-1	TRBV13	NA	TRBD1	CASSLGDRGYNEQFF	TGTGCCAGCAGCTTAGGGGACAGGGGCTACAATGAGCAGTTCTTC
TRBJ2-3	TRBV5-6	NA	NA	CASSLSGWDTQYF	TGTGCCAGCAGCTTGTCAGGCTGGGATACGCAGTATTTT
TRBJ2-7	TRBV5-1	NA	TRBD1	CASSFGTGPIEQYF	TGCGCCAGCAGCTTCGGGACAGGTCCTATCGAGCAGTACTTC
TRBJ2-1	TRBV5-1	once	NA	CASSLYLNEQFF	TGCGCCAGCAGCTTGTACTTGAATGAGCAGTTCTTC